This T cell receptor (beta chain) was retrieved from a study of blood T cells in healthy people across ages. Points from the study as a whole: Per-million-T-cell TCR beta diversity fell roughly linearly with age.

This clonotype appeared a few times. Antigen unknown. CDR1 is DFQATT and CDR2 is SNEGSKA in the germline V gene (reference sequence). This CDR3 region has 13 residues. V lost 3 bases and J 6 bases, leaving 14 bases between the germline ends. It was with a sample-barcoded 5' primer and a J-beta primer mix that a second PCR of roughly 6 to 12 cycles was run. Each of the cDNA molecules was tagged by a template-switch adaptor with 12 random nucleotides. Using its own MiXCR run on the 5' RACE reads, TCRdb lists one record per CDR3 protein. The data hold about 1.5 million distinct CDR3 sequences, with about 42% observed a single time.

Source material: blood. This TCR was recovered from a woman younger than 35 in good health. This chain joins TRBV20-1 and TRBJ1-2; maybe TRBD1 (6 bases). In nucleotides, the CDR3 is TGCAGTGCTAGTCGAGGGGGTACCGATGGCTACACCTTC. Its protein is CSASRGGTDGYTF.